The 6 T cell receptor beta chains below all came from one sample that was sequenced in a study of blood T cell repertoires in COVID-19. Using immunoSEQ multiplex PCR, the repertoire was profiled, and TCRdb retains in-frame clones only, with some absent. The sample lists roughly 250,000 clones, around 90% occurring once. Sequences were obtained from PBMCs or T cells enriched from blood (not recorded which). The source is a woman in her forties or fifties who had recovered from COVID-19.

In DNA form, the CDR3 reads TGTGCCAGCAGTTTTCCCGACAGGGTCCATGGCTACACCTTC. This codes for CASSFPDRVHGYTF. The genes are TRBV28 and TRBJ1-2; 7 bases line up with TRBD1. The length of the CDR3 is 14 residues. After removal of 3 bases from V and 6 bases from J, the junction contained 7 bases not matched to a gene. Germline CDR1 reads MDHEN; CDR2 reads SYDVKM.

The rearrangement joins TRBV3-1 (or the pseudogene TRBV3-2) to TRBJ2-5; possibly TRBD2 for D (5 bases). CDR1 is LGHDT and CDR2 is YNNKEL in the germline V gene (reference sequence). The CDR3 spans 15 residues. V was trimmed by 0 bases and J by 7 bases, leaving 15 bases between them. CDR3 nucleotide sequence: TGTGCCAGCAGCCAAGACTTAGCGATAAGGGTGACCCAGTACTTC. Translation: CASSQDLAIRVTQYF.

This clone appeared once. V is TRBV6-5 and J is TRBJ2-3, with a weak D call TRBD2 (7 bases). Germline V gives CDR1 MNHEY, CDR2 SVGAGI. V was cut by 6 bases and J by 6 bases, with 19 bases left in between. The CDR3 length is 15 residues. The CDR3 nucleotides are TGTGCCAGCAGGAGACGGCGCGGGGGCCGGGATACGCAGTATTTT. The encoded protein is CASRRRRGGRDTQYF.

The CDR3 region is CASSQDGGQSDEKLFF. The DNA of the CDR3 is TGCGCCAGCAGCCAAGATGGGGGACAGAGTGATGAAAAACTGTTTTTT. The chain carries TRBV4-3 and TRBJ1-4; 7 bases are shared with TRBD1. The CDR3 runs to 16 residues. Unmatched junction bases numbered 7, after V lost 0 bases and J lost 6 bases. From germline, CDR1 is LGHNA and CDR2 YSLEER.

The chain is built from TRBV3-1 (or the pseudogene TRBV3-2) and TRBJ2-2; a possible D gene is TRBD2 (6 bases). Per the germline V gene, CDR1 is LGHDT and CDR2 is YNNKEL (reference sequence). This CDR3 has 15 amino acids. V was shortened by 3 bases and J by 4 bases, with 12 bases between the two germline ends. CDR3 loop: CASSHGGRSTGELFF. The CDR3 DNA reads as TGTGCCAGCAGCCATGGAGGGAGGAGCACCGGGGAGCTGTTTTTT.

The V and J genes are TRBV19 and TRBJ1-1; 11 positions agree with TRBD1. This CDR3 spans 15 amino acids. Germline CDR1 is LNHDA and CDR2 is SQIVND (reference sequence). J was trimmed by 6 bases and V by 4 bases; bases with no gene match: 7. CDR3 coding DNA: TGTGCCAGTAGTACCGGACAGGGGGCTTTTTCTGAAGCTTTCTTT. Amino acid sequence: CASSTGQGAFSEAFF.